These T cell receptor beta chains were read from a single sample in a study of OX40 agonist ivuxolimab in advanced cancers. Data came from immunoSEQ multiplex PCR; TCRdb stores just in-frame clones and leaves some out. The top ten clones hold 13% to 15% of a sample with more than 25,000 clones, about 90% of them seen once. The material was CD4+ or CD8+ T cells sorted from blood, obtained in a trial of the OX40 agonist ivuxolimab. Receptor source: an adult with an advanced solid tumor such as melanoma, head and neck, liver or kidney cancer. The CDR3 runs from the conserved cysteine through the conserved F or W. The D gene is left open where the match is weak. The size field is filled for only some rows; it gives once, few, many or a size class.

size,J,D,V,CDR3,DNA
NA,TRBJ2-7,TRBD2,TRBV2,CATLLAGPYEQYF,TGTGCCACATTACTAGCGGGCCCCTACGAGCAGTACTTC
NA,TRBJ2-5,TRBD2,TRBV28,CASSPLTAAGGIQETQYF,TGTGCCAGCAGCCCTCTTACGGCGGCGGGAGGTATCCAAGAGACCCAGTACTTC
NA,TRBJ2-2,NA,TRBV5-4,CASSLGLGAGELFF,TGTGCCAGCAGCCTAGGGCTGGGGGCCGGGGAGCTGTTTTTT
NA,TRBJ2-2,NA,TRBV5-4,CASSIAGTGELFF,TGTGCCAGCAGCATAGCAGGGACCGGGGAGCTGTTTTTT
NA,TRBJ2-3,NA,TRBV7-7,CASSLRGSVSGSTDTQYF,TGTGCTAGCAGCTTAAGGGGGTCCGTGAGCGGGAGCACAGATACGCAGTATTTT
NA,TRBJ2-7,TRBD1,TRBV27,CASSRDSSYEQYF,TGTGCCAGCAGTCGGGACAGCTCCTACGAGCAGTACTTC
NA,TRBJ1-4,TRBD1,TRBV7-8,CASSSGQFNEKLFF,TGTGCCAGCAGCTCGGGACAGTTTAATGAAAAACTGTTTTTT
NA,TRBJ1-5,NA,TRBV15,CATSRGLTANQPQHF,TGTGCCACCAGCAGAGGGTTGACAGCCAATCAGCCCCAGCATTTT
NA,TRBJ2-7,NA,TRBV6-1,CASSYLAGQYF,TGTGCCAGCAGTTACCTAGCTGGACAGTACTTC
NA,TRBJ2-1,NA,TRBV27,CASGGPYNEQFF,TGTGCCAGCGGGGGGCCCTACAATGAGCAGTTCTTC
NA,TRBJ2-1,TRBD2,TRBV29-1,CSVGASGRYNEQFF,TGCAGCGTTGGGGCTAGCGGGAGGTACAATGAGCAGTTCTTC
NA,TRBJ2-7,NA,TRBV30,CAWRDPTDEQYF,TGTGCCTGGAGGGACCCCACCGACGAGCAGTACTTC
NA,TRBJ1-1,TRBD1,TRBV9,CASSVDTGGTEAFF,TGTGCCAGCAGCGTAGACACAGGGGGCACTGAAGCTTTCTTT
few,TRBJ2-1,TRBD2,TRBV7-3,CASSLTGVGGRAPNEQFF,TGTGCCAGCAGCTTAACGGGGGTTGGCGGGAGGGCCCCCAATGAGCAGTTCTTC
once,TRBJ2-7,NA,TRBV11-2,CASSASPEQYF,TGTGCCAGCAGCGCAAGTCCCGAGCAGTACTTC
NA,TRBJ2-5,NA,TRBV9,CASSVGGGETQYF,TGTGCCAGCAGCGTCGGGGGAGGAGAGACCCAGTACTTC
NA,TRBJ2-7,NA,TRBV2,CASTGVLDLEQYF,TGTGCCAGCACAGGGGTACTTGACCTTGAGCAGTACTTC
few,TRBJ2-3,TRBD1,TRBV27,CASSPLTGLGTDTQYF,TGTGCCAGCAGTCCCTTGACAGGGCTTGGCACAGATACGCAGTATTTT
NA,TRBJ2-2,NA,TRBV25-1,CASRMDRNTGELFF,TGTGCCAGCAGGATGGACAGAAACACCGGGGAGCTGTTTTTT
NA,TRBJ2-1,NA,TRBV27,CASSTTGDEQFF,TGTGCCAGCAGTACGACAGGAGATGAGCAGTTCTTC
few,TRBJ2-3,TRBD1,TRBV7-9,CASSAYLDRAIDTQYF,TGTGCCAGCAGCGCCTATCTTGACAGGGCGATTGATACGCAGTATTTT
NA,TRBJ2-5,NA,TRBV29-1,CSVETGVETQYF,TGCAGCGTTGAAACCGGGGTGGAGACCCAGTACTTC
NA,TRBJ1-1,TRBD1,TRBV10-2,CASSAQTGLNTEAFF,TGCGCCAGCAGTGCCCAGACAGGGCTAAACACTGAAGCTTTCTTT
NA,TRBJ1-1,NA,TRBV29-1,CSAADGNTEAFF,TGCAGCGCCGCGGACGGGAACACTGAAGCTTTCTTT
once,TRBJ1-1,TRBD1,TRBV9,CASSHSRKGATEAFF,TGTGCCAGCAGCCACTCAAGAAAGGGGGCGACTGAAGCTTTCTTT
NA,TRBJ2-5,TRBD1,TRBV28,CASSFGWGAGGGETQYF,TGTGCCAGCAGTTTTGGGTGGGGTGCAGGGGGCGGAGAGACCCAGTACTTC
NA,TRBJ2-7,TRBD2,TRBV5-1,CASSTSGGSYEQYF,TGCGCCAGCAGCACTAGCGGGGGCTCCTACGAGCAGTACTTC
NA,TRBJ2-7,NA,TRBV6-5,CASSYGGPGGEQYF,TGTGCCAGCAGTTATGGGGGGCCGGGAGGAGAGCAGTACTTC
medium-sized,TRBJ2-2,TRBD1,TRBV7-6,CASSPGTGGWTGELFF,TGTGCCAGCAGCCCAGGGACAGGCGGGTGGACCGGGGAGCTGTTTTTT
NA,TRBJ1-4,NA,TRBV2,CASSEDRVANEKLFF,TGTGCCAGCAGTGAAGATCGGGTGGCTAATGAAAAACTGTTTTTT
once,TRBJ2-3,TRBD2,TRBV6-6,CASSYETSGRAAQYF,TGTGCCAGCAGTTACGAAACTAGCGGGAGAGCCGCGCAGTATTTT
NA,TRBJ2-3,TRBD2,TRBV9,CASSVEGRESTDTQYF,TGTGCCAGCAGCGTAGAGGGGCGGGAGAGCACAGATACGCAGTATTTT
NA,TRBJ2-5,TRBD1,TRBV7-6,CASSPGPGTEETQYF,TGTGCCAGCAGCCCCGGACCTGGGACAGAAGAGACCCAGTACTTC
once,TRBJ1-2,NA,TRBV6-5,CASSLAGHYGYTF,TGTGCCAGCAGCCTGGCAGGGCACTATGGCTACACCTTC
NA,TRBJ1-5,NA,TRBV18,CASSPTTNQPQHF,TGTGCCAGCTCACCAACTACTAATCAGCCCCAGCATTTT
NA,TRBJ1-1,TRBD1,TRBV13,CASSPDQGQLNTEAFF,TGTGCCAGCAGCCCCGATCAGGGACAGTTGAACACTGAAGCTTTCTTT
NA,TRBJ2-7,TRBD1,TRBV5-6,CASRRMWRTGVNEQYF,TGTGCCAGCAGGCGGATGTGGCGGACAGGGGTCAACGAGCAGTACTTC
NA,TRBJ2-3,TRBD1,TRBV9,CASSATTGAPSTDTQYF,TGTGCCAGCAGCGCCACAACAGGGGCCCCGAGCACAGATACGCAGTATTTT
once,TRBJ1-2,NA,TRBV9,CASSPPDGGLGYTF,TGTGCCAGCAGCCCTCCGGACGGCGGTCTGGGCTACACCTTC
NA,TRBJ1-4,NA,TRBV5-1,CASKPGERYNEKLFF,TGCGCCAGCAAGCCAGGGGAACGTTATAATGAAAAACTGTTTTTT
NA,TRBJ1-5,TRBD1,TRBV30,CAWSVRQGRYQPQHF,TGTGCCTGGAGTGTAAGACAGGGGAGGTATCAGCCCCAGCATTTT
NA,TRBJ2-3,TRBD1,TRBV7-3,CASSGTGGPLDTQYF,TGTGCCAGCAGCGGGACAGGGGGCCCCCTGGATACGCAGTATTTT
NA,TRBJ2-7,NA,TRBV7-9,CASSLYNRADEQYF,TGTGCCAGCAGCTTATATAACAGGGCGGACGAGCAGTACTTC
NA,TRBJ2-3,TRBD1,TRBV7-2,CASSPRDRGSTDTQYF,TGTGCCAGCAGCCCCCGTGACAGGGGCAGCACAGATACGCAGTATTTT
NA,TRBJ1-1,NA,TRBV20-1,CSAFLNTEAFF,TGCAGTGCTTTTCTGAACACTGAAGCTTTCTTT
NA,TRBJ1-1,NA,TRBV5-6,CASSVEGRGTEAFF,TGTGCCAGCAGCGTGGAAGGGAGAGGCACTGAAGCTTTCTTT
NA,TRBJ2-7,NA,TRBV6-1,CASSGRDSWSSYEQYF,TGTGCCAGCAGTGGTCGGGACTCCTGGAGCTCCTACGAGCAGTACTTC
NA,TRBJ2-1,NA,TRBV18,CASSPASSYNEQFF,TGTGCCAGCTCACCGGCTAGCTCCTACAATGAGCAGTTCTTC
few,TRBJ2-7,NA,TRBV4-2,CASSPGGYEQYF,TGTGCCAGCAGCCCTGGCGGCTACGAGCAGTACTTC
NA,TRBJ2-1,TRBD2,TRBV9,CASSVYGERGNEQFF,TGTGCCAGCAGCGTTTATGGGGAGCGGGGGAATGAGCAGTTCTTC
NA,TRBJ2-7,TRBD2,TRBV27,CASSSFSGYPAYEQYF,TGTGCCAGCAGTTCCTTTAGCGGGTACCCCGCCTACGAGCAGTACTTC
once,TRBJ1-2,TRBD1,TRBV7-6,CASSFRTGDYGYTF,TGTGCCAGCAGCTTTCGGACAGGGGACTATGGCTACACCTTC
NA,TRBJ2-1,NA,TRBV7-7,CASSSYSSAEQFF,TGTGCTAGCAGCTCCTATAGTTCGGCGGAACAGTTCTTC
medium-sized,TRBJ1-3,NA,TRBV7-2,CASSSDPSSGNTIYF,TGTGCCAGCAGCTCCGACCCTTCCTCTGGAAACACCATATATTTT
NA,TRBJ2-7,TRBD1,TRBV9,CASSVRSGQGDEQYF,TGTGCCAGCAGCGTACGGTCCGGACAGGGGGACGAGCAGTACTTC
NA,TRBJ2-1,NA,TRBV29-1,CSVLGQSNYNEQFF,TGCAGCGTTCTTGGACAGAGTAACTACAATGAGCAGTTCTTC
few,TRBJ1-3,NA,TRBV6-6,CASSTGSGNTIYF,TGTGCCAGCAGTACAGGGTCTGGAAACACCATATATTTT
NA,TRBJ2-3,TRBD1,TRBV4-1,CASSRTGVGTDTQYF,TGCGCCAGCAGCCGGACAGGGGTTGGTACAGATACGCAGTATTTT
NA,TRBJ1-1,NA,TRBV28,CASSLIQGNTEAFF,TGTGCCAGCAGCCTCATACAGGGGAACACTGAAGCTTTCTTT